This TCR beta chain was identified during a study of beta chain features in type 1 diabetes. V was clipped by 0 bases and J by 0 bases, with 10 bases between them. This CDR3 is built from 15 residues. The germline V gene encodes CDR1 SGHNT and CDR2 YYREEE (reference sequence). Of the isolated RNA, all was reverse transcribed, and so the sequenced material was expressed TCRB transcripts. Clones were read by immunoSEQ multiplex PCR, and TCRdb kept only the in-frame ones, dropping some. Here the sample spans 120,000 to 150,000 clones, under 60% being singletons. V usage is TRBV5-4 and J usage is TRBJ2-7; D perhaps matches TRBD2 (6 bases). The receptor comes from a man between 18 and 35 years old in good health. The sequencing input was Tregs from blood. CDR3 residues: CASSLAGGFSYEQYF. CDR3 in DNA: TGTGCCAGCAGCTTGGCTGGAGGGTTCTCCTACGAGCAGTACTTC.